The 27 T cell receptor beta chains presented below share a single source sample, sequenced in a study of blood T cell repertoires in COVID-19. The assay was immunoSEQ multiplex PCR, and TCRdb's table has in-frame clones only and misses some. The sample contains 80,000 to 100,000 clones, around two thirds of which appear only once. The sequenced sample consisted of peripheral blood. All receptors derive from a man between 65 and 80 years old with COVID-19, enrolled during active disease.

The V call is TRBV18, the J call TRBJ2-1, with D unclear. This CDR3 region has 13 residues. V dropped 2 bases and J dropped 6 bases, with 8 bases sitting between them. Germline V lookup: CDR1 KGHSH, CDR2 LQKENI. The CDR3 nucleotides are TGTGCCAGCTCACCAGGCACTACCAATGAGCAGTTCTTC. This sequence encodes CASSPGTTNEQFF.

The J gene is TRBJ2-5, the V gene TRBV18; 9 nucleotides line up with TRBD2. The junction had 2 bases not matched to a gene; V was cut back by 1 base and J by 5 bases. The CDR3 consists of 14 residues. Looked up from germline, CDR1 is KGHSH and CDR2 is LQKENI. The CDR3 sequence is CASSPQAGGETQYF. CDR3 sequence (DNA): TGTGCCAGCTCACCACAAGCGGGGGGCGAGACCCAGTACTTC.

The CDR3 here is CASSLLAFSTDTQYF. The DNA of the CDR3 is TGTGCCAGCAGCTTACTAGCGTTTAGCACAGATACGCAGTATTTT. The J gene is TRBJ2-3, the V gene TRBV7-2, with D possibly being TRBD2 (6 bases). The CDR3 runs to 15 residues. Trimming took 2 bases from V and 0 from J, leaving 9 bases between them. Germline-derived CDR1 and CDR2 are SGHTA and FQGNSA.

The chain uses TRBV5-1 and TRBJ2-1; 10 nucleotides align to TRBD2. The J segment lost 7 bases and the V segment lost 4 bases, leaving 8 bases of the junction unmatched. The CDR3 extends over 15 amino acids. The V gene's germline CDR1 is SGHRS and CDR2 YFSETQ. CDR3 residues: CASSRSGRGINEQFF. As DNA, the CDR3 is TGCGCCAGCAGCCGAAGCGGGAGGGGAATAAATGAGCAGTTCTTC.

The rearrangement uses TRBV6-5 and TRBJ2-1; D is ambiguous. Trimming took off 7 bases at V and 9 bases at J, with 10 bases between the two ends. The germline V gene has CDR1 MNHEY and CDR2 SVGAGI. This CDR3 comprises 11 residues. CDR3 region: CASKSPSEQFF. DNA for the CDR3: TGTGCCAGCAAGTCGCCCAGTGAGCAGTTCTTC.

The rearrangement joins TRBV2 to TRBJ2-1; 11 bases agree with TRBD2. The CDR3 has 14 amino acids. The V segment lost 4 bases and the J segment 8 bases; nucleotides outside the gene matches: 4. The germline V gene has CDR1 SNHLY and CDR2 FYNNEI. The CDR3 nucleotides are TGTGCCAGCAGTGGTAGCGGGAGGGCTGATGAGCAGTTCTTC. Translation: CASSGSGRADEQFF.

This clone was found a few times. The rearrangement joins TRBV7-9 to TRBJ1-1; no clear D gene. From germline, CDR1 is SEHNR and CDR2 FQNEAQ (reference sequence). There are 14 residues in the CDR3. V was clipped by 3 bases and J by 6 bases, with 14 bases between them. CDR3: CASSLSLNFAEAFF. In DNA, the CDR3 is TGTGCCAGCAGCTTGTCCCTAAATTTCGCTGAAGCTTTCTTT. Full variable domain (outside the CDR3, taken from reference TRBV7-9 and TRBJ1-1): DTGVSQNPRHKITKRGQNVTFRCDPISEHNRLYWYRQTLGQGPEFLTYFQNEAQLEKSRLLSDRFSAERPKGSFSTLEIQRTEQGDSAMYLCASSLSLNFAEAFFGQGTRLTVV.

V is TRBV27 and J is TRBJ1-5; D is undetermined. The V gene's germline CDR1 is MNHEY and CDR2 SMNVEV (reference sequence). The CDR3 length is 14 residues. V shed 0 bases and J shed 2 bases, with 5 bases lying between them. The CDR3 loop reads CASSLSGGNQPQHF. The CDR3 DNA reads as TGTGCCAGCAGTTTATCCGGTGGCAATCAGCCCCAGCATTTT.

This clone was counted a few times. The chain carries TRBV6-2 or TRBV6-3 and TRBJ2-2; unclear D gene. Germline V gives CDR1 MNHEY, CDR2 SVGEGT. V lost 3 bases to trimming and J lost 8 bases, with 7 bases between them. The CDR3 consists of 12 residues. CDR3 loop: CASSYVLGELFF. Written as DNA, the CDR3 is TGTGCCAGCAGTTATGTCCTGGGGGAGCTGTTTTTT.

This chain joins TRBV15 and TRBJ2-2; D is ambiguous. The CDR3 totals 12 residues. Germline V gene lookup returns CDR1 LNHNV and CDR2 YYDKDF (reference sequence). The V end lost 1 base, the J end lost 7 bases, and 4 bases lay between the germline ends. CDR3 nucleotides: TGTGCCACCAGCAGAGGCGTCGGGGAGCTGTTTTTT. Translated, it gives CATSRGVGELFF.

This clone has just a few counts. The chain combines TRBV5-4 with TRBJ2-6; possible D gene TRBD1, 5 bases. V was shortened by 6 bases and J by 4 bases, with 11 bases between the two germline ends. The germline V gene encodes CDR1 SGHNT and CDR2 YYREEE (reference sequence). The CDR3 loop spans 14 amino acids. The CDR3 here is CASKRGTGANVLTF. The CDR3 bases are TGTGCCAGCAAAAGGGGTACAGGGGCCAACGTCCTGACTTTC.

The chain has TRBV19 and TRBJ2-1; D unclear. Germline V gene data show CDR1 as LNHDA and CDR2 as SQIVND (reference sequence). The germline V and J ends were trimmed by 1 base and 13 bases, with 20 bases remaining between them. CDR3 length: 15 residues. CDR3 in amino acids: CASSIGASWRYLQFF. CDR3 coding DNA: TGTGCCAGTAGTATAGGGGCGTCGTGGCGATATCTCCAGTTCTTC. Combining the CDR3 with reference TRBV19 and TRBJ2-1 gives the whole variable domain DGGITQSPKYLFRKEGQNVTLSCEQNLNHDAMYWYRQDPGQGLRLIYYSQIVNDFQKGDIAEGYSVSREKKESFPLTVTSAQKNPTAFYLCASSIGASWRYLQFFGPGTRLTVL.

The count of this clone is one. The V gene is TRBV28, the J gene TRBJ1-1; D not resolved. The CDR3 runs 13 residues. V gave up 3 bases and J gave up 1 base, with 6 bases separating them. CDR1 is MDHEN and CDR2 is SYDVKM in the germline V gene. The CDR3 DNA reads as TGTGCCAGCAGTTTGCCGGGGAACACTGAAGCTTTCTTT. Translating it yields CASSLPGNTEAFF.

In this sample, this clone turned up once. The chain recombines TRBV18 with TRBJ2-1; TRBD2 matches 10 bases. The CDR3 is made up of 15 amino acids. The V segment lost 2 bases and the J segment 3 bases; nucleotides outside the gene matches: 1. CDR1 is KGHSH, CDR2 LQKENI, per germline. The CDR3 here is CASSPIAGGYNEQFF. CDR3 sequence (DNA): TGTGCCAGCTCACCAATAGCGGGAGGCTACAATGAGCAGTTCTTC. The full variable domain, its missing parts supplied by reference TRBV18 and TRBJ2-1, is NAGVMQNPRHLVRRRGQEARLRCSPMKGHSHVYWYRQLPEEGLKFMVYLQKENIIDESGMPKERFSAEFPKEGPSILRIQQVVRGDSAAYFCASSPIAGGYNEQFFGPGTRLTVL.

This rearrangement joins TRBV6-6 to TRBJ2-2, with D perhaps TRBD2 (6 bases). Germline V gives CDR1 MNHNY, CDR2 SVGAGI (reference sequence). The germline V and J ends were trimmed by 5 bases and 8 bases, with 12 bases remaining between them. The CDR3 is made up of 13 amino acids. CDR3 region: CASSRAGFGELFF. The CDR3 bases are TGTGCCAGCAGTCGGGCGGGGTTTGGGGAGCTGTTTTTT.

This rearrangement joins TRBV18 to TRBJ2-2; 9 bases line up with TRBD1. Looked up from germline, CDR1 is KGHSH and CDR2 is LQKENI. The CDR3 extends over 16 amino acids. The J segment lost 6 bases and the V segment lost 3 bases, leaving 8 bases of the junction unmatched. CDR3 coding DNA: TGTGCCAGCTCACCGCAGGACAGGGGAATTGCCGGGGAGCTGTTTTTT. This gives the protein CASSPQDRGIAGELFF.

The chain combines TRBV25-1 with TRBJ2-5; D not resolved. The CDR3 covers 15 residues. Per germline, CDR1 MGHDK and CDR2 SYGVNS. V shed 2 bases and J shed 1 base, with 11 bases lying between them. The CDR3 here is CASSEAGLSQETQYF. The CDR3 DNA reads TGTGCCAGCAGTGAAGCAGGCCTGTCCCAAGAGACCCAGTACTTC.

The rearrangement joins TRBV27 to TRBJ2-7; D is perhaps TRBD2 (7 bases). Trimming took 3 bases from V and 3 from J, leaving 12 bases between them. This CDR3 has 14 amino acids. The germline V gene encodes CDR1 MNHEY and CDR2 SMNVEV (reference sequence). CDR3 in amino acids: CASSFAGADYEQYF. The CDR3 DNA follows: TGTGCCAGCAGTTTCGCGGGGGCCGACTACGAGCAGTACTTC.

The count of this clone is one. The V call is TRBV5-1, the J call TRBJ1-6; 9 positions agree with TRBD1. The CDR3 runs to 15 residues. V gave up 0 bases and J gave up 6 bases; unmatched junction bases: 1. Per germline, CDR1 SGHRS and CDR2 YFSETQ. Written as DNA, the CDR3 is TGCGCCAGCAGCTTGGCGGACAGGGGTAATTCACCCCTCCACTTT. It yields the protein CASSLADRGNSPLHF.

The chain uses TRBV27 and TRBJ1-2; 8 nucleotides line up with TRBD1. J gave up 3 bases and V 5 bases, and 5 bases lay outside the gene matches. Germline CDR1 MNHEY, CDR2 SMNVEV (reference sequence). This CDR3 is built from 14 residues. CDR3 residues: CASSERQGHYGYTF. CDR3 in DNA: TGTGCCAGCAGTGAGAGACAGGGGCACTATGGCTACACCTTC.

This rearrangement joins TRBV18 to TRBJ2-1, with TRBD2 matching 7 bases. The ends lost 6 bases at V and 4 bases at J; junction bases unmatched: 9. Per germline, CDR1 KGHSH and CDR2 LQKENI. The CDR3 runs to 15 residues. CDR3 bases: TGTGCCAGCTCCGCGCGGGGGAGAGTATACAATGAGCAGTTCTTC. This translates into CASSARGRVYNEQFF.

The chain links TRBV28 to TRBJ1-1, with D perhaps TRBD1 (5 bases). This CDR3 contains 13 residues. Between the trimmed V and J ends, which lost 7 bases and 4 bases, there was a span of 13 bases. CDR1 and CDR2 (germline): MDHEN, SYDVKM. The CDR3 nucleotides are TGTGCCAGCATCTCAGGGTTAGGCACTGAAGCTTTCTTT. It specifies CASISGLGTEAFF.

This clone was counted a few times. The CDR3: CASSIRWSSYNEQFF. The CDR3, as DNA: TGTGCCAGTAGTATCCGGTGGAGCTCCTACAATGAGCAGTTCTTC. The chain links TRBV19 to TRBJ2-1; D gene unclear. Germline values: CDR1 LNHDA, CDR2 SQIVND (reference sequence). Trimming shortened V by 3 bases and J by 0 bases, and 9 bases separated the two germline ends. CDR3 length: 15 amino acids.

This chain connects TRBV11-2 to TRBJ2-3; 11 bases match TRBD2. The CDR3 loop spans 14 amino acids. Losses at the gene ends were 5 bases for V and 6 bases for J; bases not matched to a gene: 4. Germline V CDR1 and CDR2: SGHAT, FQNNGV. The chain's CDR3 is CASSPSGRTDTQYF. CDR3 bases: TGTGCCAGCAGCCCTAGCGGGAGGACCGATACGCAGTATTTT.

This clone was picked up a small number of times. The chain links TRBV19 to TRBJ2-1; the match to TRBD2 covers 8 bases. Germline CDR1 LNHDA, CDR2 SQIVND (reference sequence). The CDR3 totals 15 residues. The V and J ends lost 9 bases and 0 bases, in that order; junction bases with no gene match: 7. Here the CDR3 DNA reads TGTGCCAGCGGTGCAACTAGCGGCTCCTACAATGAGCAGTTCTTC. It translates to CASGATSGSYNEQFF.

This clone was seen once. The chain couples TRBV4-2 to TRBJ2-5, with 7 bases matching TRBD2. Germline V gene lookup returns CDR1 LGHNA and CDR2 YNFKEQ. J lost 8 bases, V lost 0 bases, and 9 bases had no gene match. The CDR3 is 15 amino acids. For the CDR3, the DNA is TGTGCCAGCAGCCAAGAGCGGGAGTCTGCGTATACCCAGTACTTC. Amino acid sequence: CASSQERESAYTQYF.

As regards this clone: Other nucleotide sequences in the sample specify the same CDR3. The genes are TRBV18 and TRBJ1-5; the D gene is possibly TRBD1 (5 bases). V was trimmed by 2 bases and J by 2 bases, leaving 7 bases between them. Germline-derived CDR1 and CDR2 are KGHSH and LQKENI. This CDR3 comprises 14 residues. The CDR3, as DNA: TGTGCCAGCTCACCAGGGGCTGGCAATCAGCCCCAGCATTTT. Amino acids: CASSPGAGNQPQHF. Full variable domain (missing parts from reference TRBV18 and TRBJ1-5): NAGVMQNPRHLVRRRGQEARLRCSPMKGHSHVYWYRQLPEEGLKFMVYLQKENIIDESGMPKERFSAEFPKEGPSILRIQQVVRGDSAAYFCASSPGAGNQPQHFGDGTRLSIL.